A selection of T cell receptor beta chains follows, all from one sample in a study of cytomegalovirus exposure and HLA in healthy donors. Sequencing was performed with immunoSEQ multiplex PCR; in TCRdb, only in-frame clones are kept and a portion is missing. The top ten hold more than 3% of the sample, which has more than 95,000 clones, about 83% seen once. Source material: PBMCs. Receptors were obtained from a man under 40 in good health and CMV-seronegative. Both conserved end residues are part of each CDR3.

>TRBJ1-1|TRBV2
CASGEQGLNTEAFF
>TRBJ2-7|TRBV15
CATSDLRDIAYEQYF
>TRBJ2-3|TRBV10-2
CATLPSGRGVDTQYF
>TRBJ1-2|TRBV30
CAWCPGGAVYGYTF
>TRBJ2-5|TRBV5-4
CASSSGGQETQYF
>TRBJ1-1|TRBV9
CASSVDQGGGSEAFF
>TRBJ1-2|TRBV28
CASSSGGVDNYGYTF
>TRBJ2-7|TRBV9
CASSVGTSTYEQYF
>TRBJ1-2|TRBV29-1
CSAEGQGIVGYTF
>TRBJ1-5|TRBV27
CASSLRGTGVVLRNSNQPQHF
>TRBJ2-7|TRBV2
CASSGEQGVFEQYF
>TRBJ2-7|TRBV5-1
CASSLSWTGDSYEQYF
>TRBJ2-7|TRBV2
CAGGTGSSYEQYF
>TRBJ1-1|TRBV11-2
CASRPRGITEAFF
>TRBJ2-1|TRBV18
CASSLSSVSSYNEQFF
>TRBJ1-3|TRBV29-1
CSVGGPSGNTIYF
>TRBJ2-1|TRBV5-1
CASSPIKGQDEQFF
>TRBJ2-1|TRBV18
CASSPGLAGEQFF
>TRBJ1-3|TRBV5-6
CASSFGQSGNTIYF
>TRBJ2-7|TRBV7-2
CASSLLLGTAYEQYF